These 3 T cell receptor beta chains came from one sample sequenced in a study of T-cell reconstitution after alpha-beta-depleted transplantation in children. This sample's TCRbeta library carried unique molecular identifier barcodes. MiXCR, run by TCRdb on the PCR reads, gives a single entry per CDR3 protein. This sample carries 250,000 or so distinct CDR3 sequences, around 25% of them seen once, and the ten largest clones take around 4.8%. Sequenced here: PBMCs, mostly from graft donor cells, sampled 360 days after TCRalphabeta/CD19-depleted stem cell transplant. The receptors were sampled from a female patient aged 2-15 years who had a stem cell transplant for congenital amegakaryocytic thrombocytopenia, so the T cells may come from the graft donor.

This clonotype was found many times. Germline and junction disagree at one end, which may indicate a read error. The V and J genes are TRBV10-3 and TRBJ2-1, with D possibly matching TRBD2 (6 bases). The CDR3 loop spans 15 amino acids. Germline V lookup: CDR1 ENHRY, CDR2 SYGVKD. The CDR3, as DNA: TGTGCCATCACTGAGGGACTGAATATTTACAATGAGCAGTTCTTC. This encodes CAITEGLNIYNEQFF.

The chain has TRBV21-1 and TRBJ2-6; the DNA was not used to check the table's D call, TRBD1. TRBV21-1 is a pseudogene segment. The CDR3 extends over 18 amino acids. The CDR3 loop reads CASRSPGQASSGANVLTF. CDR3 sequence (DNA): TGTGCCAGCAGATCCCCCGGACAGGCGAGCTCTGGGGCCAACGTCCTGACTTTC.

CDR3 in DNA: TGTGCCAGCAGTTACAGGCAGGGGGATCAGCCCCAGCATTTT. This gives the protein CASSYRQGDQPQHF. V gene TRBV6-5 combines with J gene TRBJ1-5, with 7 nucleotides matching TRBD1. CDR1 is MNHEY and CDR2 is SVGAGI in the germline V gene. This CDR3 has 14 amino acids. Trimming took 2 bases from V and 5 from J; bases not matched to a gene: 3.